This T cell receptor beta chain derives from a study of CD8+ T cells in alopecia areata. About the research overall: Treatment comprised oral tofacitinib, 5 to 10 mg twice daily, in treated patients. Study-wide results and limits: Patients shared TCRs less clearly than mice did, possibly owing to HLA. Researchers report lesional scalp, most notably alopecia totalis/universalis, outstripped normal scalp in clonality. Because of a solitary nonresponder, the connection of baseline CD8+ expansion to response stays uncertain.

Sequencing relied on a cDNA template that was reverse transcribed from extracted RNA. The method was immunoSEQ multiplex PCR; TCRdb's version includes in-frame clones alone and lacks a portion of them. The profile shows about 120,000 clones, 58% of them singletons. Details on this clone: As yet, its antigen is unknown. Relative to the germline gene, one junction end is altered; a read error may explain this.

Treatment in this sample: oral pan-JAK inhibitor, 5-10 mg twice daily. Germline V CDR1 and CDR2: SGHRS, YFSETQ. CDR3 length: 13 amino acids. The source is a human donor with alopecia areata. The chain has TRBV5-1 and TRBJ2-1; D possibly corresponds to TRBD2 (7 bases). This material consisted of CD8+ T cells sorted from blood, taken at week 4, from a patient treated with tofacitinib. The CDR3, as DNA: TGCGCCAGCAGGTTGGCGGGGGACACGATGCAGTTCTTC. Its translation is CASRLAGDTMQFF.